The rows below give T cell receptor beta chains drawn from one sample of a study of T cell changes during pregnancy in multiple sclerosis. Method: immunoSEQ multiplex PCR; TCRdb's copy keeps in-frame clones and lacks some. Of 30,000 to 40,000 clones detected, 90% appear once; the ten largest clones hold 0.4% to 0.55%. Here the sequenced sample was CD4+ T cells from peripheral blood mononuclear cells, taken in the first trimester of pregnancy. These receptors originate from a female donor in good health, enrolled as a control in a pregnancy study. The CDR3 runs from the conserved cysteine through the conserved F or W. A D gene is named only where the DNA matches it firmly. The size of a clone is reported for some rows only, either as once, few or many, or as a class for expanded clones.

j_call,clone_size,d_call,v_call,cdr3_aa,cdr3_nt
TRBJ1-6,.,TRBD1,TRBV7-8,CASSSGQLNSPLHF,TGTGCCAGCAGCTCGGGACAGCTCAATTCACCCCTCCACTTT
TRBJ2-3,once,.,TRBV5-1,CASRRAPTDTQYF,TGCGCCAGCCGGAGGGCTCCCACAGATACGCAGTATTTT
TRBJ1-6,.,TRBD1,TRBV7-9,CASSFGQGFYNSPLHF,TGTGCCAGCAGCTTCGGACAGGGATTCTATAATTCACCCCTCCACTTT
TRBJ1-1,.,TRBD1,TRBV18,CASSPFRDRGAEAFF,TGTGCCAGCTCACCCTTCCGGGACAGGGGAGCTGAAGCTTTCTTT
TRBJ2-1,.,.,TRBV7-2,CASSLSRDNEQFF,TGTGCCAGCAGCTTATCCCGTGACAATGAGCAGTTCTTC
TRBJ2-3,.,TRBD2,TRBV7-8,CASQPRTGGAADTQYF,TGTGCCTCCCAGCCACGCACCGGGGGGGCTGCAGATACGCAGTATTTT
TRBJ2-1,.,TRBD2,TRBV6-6,CASSSGGGGYNEQFF,TGTGCCAGCAGTTCCGGGGGGGGCGGGTACAATGAGCAGTTCTTC
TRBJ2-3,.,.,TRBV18,CASSPALVDTQYF,TGTGCCAGCTCACCCGCGTTGGTGGATACGCAGTATTTT
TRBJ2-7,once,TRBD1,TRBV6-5,CASYRGPAYEQYF,TGTGCCAGTTACAGGGGGCCAGCCTACGAGCAGTACTTC
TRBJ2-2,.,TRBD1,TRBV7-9,CASSFTTLGQGLDGELFF,TGTGCCAGCAGCTTTACAACCTTAGGACAGGGTTTGGACGGGGAGCTGTTTTTT
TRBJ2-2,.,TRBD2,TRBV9,CASSVEAGGGGLIGELFF,TGTGCCAGCAGCGTAGAAGCGGGGGGTGGGGGGCTAATCGGGGAGCTGTTTTTT
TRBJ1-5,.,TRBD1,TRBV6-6,CASSRDRGWNQPQHF,TGTGCCAGCAGCCGTGACAGGGGATGGAATCAGCCCCAGCATTTT
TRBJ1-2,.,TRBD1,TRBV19,CASTRPGTGNYGYTF,TGTGCCAGTACCCGTCCCGGGACAGGAAACTATGGCTACACCTTC
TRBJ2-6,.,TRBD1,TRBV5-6,CASSWDSQTGANVLTF,TGTGCCAGCAGCTGGGACAGCCAGACTGGGGCCAACGTCCTGACTTTC
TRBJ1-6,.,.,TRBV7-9,CASSRDRRHSPLHF,TGTGCCAGCAGCCGCGACAGGAGGCATTCACCCCTCCACTTT
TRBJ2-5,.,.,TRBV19,CASSKGSNWETQYF,TGTGCCAGTAGTAAGGGGTCGAACTGGGAGACCCAGTACTTC
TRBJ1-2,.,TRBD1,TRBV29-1,CSVGDRGGGGYTF,TGCAGCGTTGGGGACAGGGGCGGAGGCGGCTACACCTTC
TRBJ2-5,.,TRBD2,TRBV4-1,CASSQGIAGGQETQYF,TGCGCCAGCAGCCAAGGGATAGCGGGGGGCCAAGAGACCCAGTACTTC
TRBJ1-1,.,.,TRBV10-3,CAISDRLNTEAFF,TGTGCCATCAGTGACAGGCTGAACACTGAAGCTTTCTTT
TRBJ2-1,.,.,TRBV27,CASTGLDKTYNEQFF,TGTGCCAGCACGGGACTGGACAAAACTTACAATGAGCAGTTCTTC
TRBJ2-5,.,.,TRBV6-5,CASSYGTLKETQYF,TGTGCCAGCAGTTACGGGACACTCAAAGAGACCCAGTACTTC
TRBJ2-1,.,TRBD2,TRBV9,CASSVASGGGNEQFF,TGTGCCAGCAGCGTAGCTAGCGGGGGGGGCAATGAGCAGTTCTTC
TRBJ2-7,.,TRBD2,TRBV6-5,CASKAGPAPSEQYF,TGTGCCAGCAAAGCGGGACCGGCGCCCTCCGAGCAGTACTTC
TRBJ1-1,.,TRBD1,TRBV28,CASSWDRLNTEAFF,TGTGCCAGCTCCTGGGACAGGCTGAACACTGAAGCTTTCTTT
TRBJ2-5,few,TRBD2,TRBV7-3,CASSTSGGAVETQYF,TGTGCCAGCAGCACCAGCGGGGGGGCCGTAGAGACCCAGTACTTC
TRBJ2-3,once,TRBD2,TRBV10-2,CASRTSGGSDTQYF,TGCGCCAGCAGGACTAGCGGGGGGTCAGATACGCAGTATTTT
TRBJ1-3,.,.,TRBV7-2,CASSSAGSGNTIYF,TGTGCCAGCAGCTCCGCGGGGAGCGGAAACACCATATATTTT
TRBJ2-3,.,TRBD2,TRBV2,CATRRGGGASDTQYF,TGTGCCACCCGTAGGGGCGGGGGGGCATCCGATACGCAGTATTTT
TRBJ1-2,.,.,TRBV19,CASSSRLKTNYGYTF,TGTGCCAGTAGTTCTCGACTTAAGACTAACTATGGCTACACCTTC
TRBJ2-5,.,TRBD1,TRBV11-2,CASSYGTGLRLRQETQYF,TGTGCCAGCAGCTACGGGACAGGGCTAAGGTTGCGTCAAGAGACCCAGTACTTC
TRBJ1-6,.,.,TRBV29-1,CSVDVRDLHF,TGCAGCGTGGACGTACGGGACCTCCACTTT
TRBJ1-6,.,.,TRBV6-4,CASSGEAGFSPLHF,TGTGCCAGCAGTGGCGAGGCAGGGTTTTCACCCCTCCACTTT
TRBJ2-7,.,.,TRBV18,CASSPADRYEQYF,TGTGCCAGCTCACCTGCCGACAGGTACGAGCAGTACTTC
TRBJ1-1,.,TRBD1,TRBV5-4,CASSHRQGNTEAFF,TGTGCCAGCAGCCACCGACAGGGGAACACTGAAGCTTTCTTT
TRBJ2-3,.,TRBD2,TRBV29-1,CTIMGGGADTQYF,TGCACCATAATGGGGGGAGGGGCAGATACGCAGTATTTT
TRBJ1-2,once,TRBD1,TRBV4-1,CASSQIPTGTGNYGYTF,TGCGCCAGCAGCCAAATTCCTACCGGGACAGGGAACTATGGCTACACCTTC
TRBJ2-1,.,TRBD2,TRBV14,CASSQGLAGSHEQFF,TGTGCCAGCAGCCAAGGACTAGCGGGGAGTCATGAGCAGTTCTTC
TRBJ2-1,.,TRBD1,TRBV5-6,CASSQPGQWNEQFF,TGTGCCAGCAGCCAACCGGGACAGTGGAATGAGCAGTTCTTC
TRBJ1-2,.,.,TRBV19,CASQTIGRENYGYTF,TGTGCCTCCCAAACCATTGGGAGGGAGAACTATGGCTACACCTTC
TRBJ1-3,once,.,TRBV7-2,CASSRAPGWAGNTIYF,TGTGCCAGCTCCCGAGCCCCCGGGTGGGCTGGAAACACCATATATTTT
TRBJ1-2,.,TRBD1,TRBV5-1,CASSLEWGQGDGYTF,TGCGCCAGCAGCTTGGAGTGGGGACAGGGGGATGGCTACACCTTC
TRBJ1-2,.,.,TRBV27,CASSLSGLGYGYTF,TGTGCCAGCAGTTTATCGGGGCTGGGCTATGGCTACACCTTC
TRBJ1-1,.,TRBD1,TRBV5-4,CASSLGGYRGRTEAFF,TGTGCCAGCAGCCTGGGGGGCTACAGGGGGAGGACTGAAGCTTTCTTT
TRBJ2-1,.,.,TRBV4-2,CASSQDSVRNEQFF,TGTGCCAGCAGCCAAGATTCGGTACGCAATGAGCAGTTCTTC
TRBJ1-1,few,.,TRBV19,CASSIGLGGIEAFF,TGTGCCAGTAGTATCGGCCTTGGGGGCATCGAAGCTTTCTTT
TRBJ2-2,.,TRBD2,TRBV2,CASSDAGTSHGELFF,TGTGCCAGCAGTGACGCCGGGACTAGCCACGGGGAGCTGTTTTTT
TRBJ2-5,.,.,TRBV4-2,CASSQGLQETQYF,TGTGCCAGCAGCCAAGGGCTCCAAGAGACCCAGTACTTC
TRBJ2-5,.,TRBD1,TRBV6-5,CASSYGGQGETQYF,TGTGCCAGCAGTTACGGGGGACAGGGTGAGACCCAGTACTTC
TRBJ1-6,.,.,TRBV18,CASSQSELPNSPLHF,TGTGCCAGCTCACAATCCGAGCTCCCCAATTCACCCCTCCACTTT
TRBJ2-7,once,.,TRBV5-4,CASSWKTTSEQYF,TGTGCCAGCAGCTGGAAGACTACGAGTGAGCAGTACTTC
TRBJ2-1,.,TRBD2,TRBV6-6,CASRRGGTYNEQFF,TGTGCCAGCAGGCGGGGGGGTACGTACAATGAGCAGTTCTTC
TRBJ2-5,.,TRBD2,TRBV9,CASSFSGGAQYF,TGTGCCAGCAGCTTTAGCGGGGGGGCCCAGTACTTC
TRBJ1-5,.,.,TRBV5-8,CASSLRNQPQHF,TGTGCCAGCAGCTTGCGGAATCAGCCCCAGCATTTT
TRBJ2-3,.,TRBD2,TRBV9,CASSVPLGASGGATDTQYF,TGTGCCAGCAGCGTACCTCTGGGGGCTAGCGGGGGGGCCACAGATACGCAGTATTTT
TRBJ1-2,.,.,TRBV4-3,CASSQDRGSGYTF,TGCGCCAGCAGCCAAGACAGGGGCAGTGGCTACACCTTC
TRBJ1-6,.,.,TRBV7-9,CASSLTDRDNSPLHF,TGTGCCAGCAGCTTAACCGACAGAGATAATTCACCCCTCCACTTT
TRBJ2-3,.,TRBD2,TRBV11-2,CASSPTSGVDTQYF,TGTGCCAGCAGCCCCACCAGCGGGGTAGATACGCAGTATTTT
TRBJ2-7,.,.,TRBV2,CASSGTPYEQYF,TGTGCCAGCAGTGGGACACCCTACGAGCAGTACTTC
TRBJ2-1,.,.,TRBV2,CASRPDSSYNEQFF,TGTGCCAGCAGGCCGGACAGCTCCTACAATGAGCAGTTCTTC
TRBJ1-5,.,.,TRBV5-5,CASSLQGYSNQPQHF,TGTGCCAGCAGCTTACAGGGCTATAGCAATCAGCCCCAGCATTTT